The 27 T cell receptor beta chains below come from one sample, sequenced in a study of blood T cell repertoires in COVID-19. The protocol was immunoSEQ multiplex PCR, while the TCRdb copy is restricted to in-frame clones and leaves out a portion. The sample has about 74,000 clones, approximately 86% seen once. What was sequenced was peripheral blood. The receptors originated from a woman of 80 years or more with active or convalescent COVID-19.

The rearrangement uses TRBV7-2 and TRBJ2-3, with 10 bases lining up with TRBD2. V lost 1 base and J lost 6; bases outside the gene matches: 13. Germline CDR1 reads SGHTA; CDR2 reads FQGNSA. The CDR3 spans 18 residues. CDR3 region: CASSLVPSGRPKADTQYF. The CDR3 DNA is TGTGCCAGCAGCTTAGTACCTAGCGGGAGACCGAAGGCGGATACGCAGTATTTT.

CDR3 nucleotides: TGCGCCAGCAGCTTGGCCGCTAAACAGGGCCCCCTTTTGAACACTGAAGCTTTCTTT. Translated, it gives CASSLAAKQGPLLNTEAFF. The rearrangement links TRBV5-1 to TRBJ1-1, with D possibly matching TRBD1 (6 bases). The CDR3 runs to 19 residues. Germline lookup yields CDR1 SGHRS and CDR2 YFSETQ. V lost 0 bases, J lost 0 bases, and 21 bases lay in between.

The chain carries TRBV9 and TRBJ2-3; 7 bases are a match to TRBD2. The germline V gene has CDR1 SGDLS and CDR2 YYNGEE. The CDR3 sequence is 15 residues long. The V segment lost 5 bases and the J segment 0 bases; nucleotides outside the gene matches: 6. The CDR3 is CASRSGGGSTDTQYF. The CDR3 DNA follows: TGTGCCAGCAGGTCCGGCGGGGGAAGCACAGATACGCAGTATTTT.

The chain links TRBV6-5 to TRBJ2-7, with 11 bases aligning to TRBD2. Trimming cost V 2 bases and J 0 bases; bases outside gene matches: 0. Germline V gene data show CDR1 as MNHEY and CDR2 as SVGAGI. There are 15 residues in the CDR3. CDR3 region: CASSYGLAGSYEQYF. In nucleotides, the CDR3 is TGTGCCAGCAGTTACGGACTAGCGGGCTCCTACGAGCAGTACTTC.

The chain uses TRBV6-2 or TRBV6-3 and TRBJ1-1; D is ambiguous. V was clipped by 7 bases and J by 5 bases, with 14 bases between them. The CDR3 length is 13 residues. Germline CDR1 is MNHEY and CDR2 is SVGEGT. The CDR3 reads CASNPVQRTEAFF. CDR3 in DNA: TGTGCCAGCAACCCTGTCCAGAGGACTGAAGCTTTCTTT.

The V gene is TRBV7-3, the J gene TRBJ2-1; 12 positions match TRBD2. Trimming cost V 4 bases and J 9 bases; bases outside gene matches: 4. This CDR3 region has 14 residues. The V gene's germline CDR1 is SGHTA and CDR2 FQGTGA. Here the CDR3 DNA reads TGTGCCAGCAGCTCCGGGACTAGCGGGCTTGAGCAGTTCTTC. Translation: CASSSGTSGLEQFF.

CDR3 DNA: TGTGCCAGCAGAGCCGGGATGAACACTGAAGCTTTCTTT. Its translation is CASRAGMNTEAFF. V is TRBV6-6 and J is TRBJ1-1, with D uncertain. Germline CDR1 is MNHNY and CDR2 is SVGAGI (reference sequence). With 6 bases removed from V and 0 bases from J, the gap between germline ends came to 8 bases. This CDR3 has 13 residues.

The CDR3, as DNA: TGTGCCAGCAGCGCGACAGGGGGCTCCTACAATGAGCAGTTCTTC. It is translated as CASSATGGSYNEQFF. The gene calls are TRBV9 and TRBJ2-1; TRBD1 aligns across 9 bases. Trimming took 3 bases from V and 0 from J; bases not matched to a gene: 1. This CDR3 has 15 amino acids. Germline V gives CDR1 SGDLS, CDR2 YYNGEE. Supplemented by reference TRBV9 and TRBJ2-1, the full variable domain reads DSGVTQTPKHLITATGQRVTLRCSPRSGDLSVYWYQQSLDQGLQFLIQYYNGEERAKGNILERFSAQQFPDLHSELNLSSLELGDSALYFCASSATGGSYNEQFFGPGTRLTVL.

The J gene is TRBJ1-3, the V gene TRBV2; 7 positions agree with TRBD1. Germline CDR1 SNHLY, CDR2 FYNNEI. The CDR3 covers 14 residues. The trim removed 7 bases at V and 0 bases at J, leaving 3 bases unmatched. The CDR3 is CASTRDSSGNTIYF. Written as DNA, the CDR3 is TGTGCCAGCACGCGGGACAGCTCTGGAAACACCATATATTTT.

The V call is TRBV4-3, the J call TRBJ1-3, with D possibly TRBD1 on 5 matching bases. The length of the CDR3 is 16 residues. Germline V gene sequence: CDR1 LGHNA, CDR2 YSLEER. Trimming took off 3 bases at V and 2 bases at J, with 14 bases between the two ends. This CDR3 is CASSQDLGGTGNTIYF. For the CDR3, the DNA is TGCGCCAGCAGCCAGGACCTTGGGGGGACTGGAAACACCATATATTTT.

This clone was detected only a few times. J is TRBJ1-1 and V is TRBV18; the match to TRBD1 covers 8 bases. The CDR3 covers 15 residues. The J segment lost 3 bases and the V segment lost 6 bases, leaving 9 bases of the junction unmatched. Germline loops: CDR1 KGHSH, CDR2 LQKENI. In DNA, the CDR3 is TGTGCCAGCTCTCCCGGACAGGGTCGGGACACTGAAGCTTTCTTT. Protein sequence: CASSPGQGRDTEAFF.

The chain combines TRBV18 with TRBJ2-5, with a possible D match to TRBD1 (6 bases). CDR1 is KGHSH and CDR2 is LQKENI in the germline V gene. This CDR3 contains 15 residues. Trimming cost V 6 bases and J 5 bases, with 19 bases left between them. The CDR3 here is CASSRDRRIGETQYF. The CDR3 DNA is TGTGCCAGCTCCCGCGACAGGCGAATCGGGGAGACCCAGTACTTC.

The rearrangement joins TRBV7-2 to TRBJ1-3, with 8 bases lining up with TRBD1. The CDR3 runs to 14 residues. Trimming took 0 bases from V and 10 from J; bases not matched to a gene: 5. CDR1 and CDR2 (germline): SGHTA, FQGNSA. In DNA, the CDR3 is TGTGCCAGCAGCTTAGCCTCGACAGGGGCGACCATATATTTT. This gives the protein CASSLASTGATIYF.

J is TRBJ2-3 and V is TRBV7-2, with TRBD2 identical over 10 bases. The CDR3 runs to 17 residues. V shed 5 bases, J shed 3 bases, and the junction held 11 bases outside the gene matches. Germline V CDR1 and CDR2: SGHTA, FQGNSA. This chain's CDR3 is CASSPRGSGRRTDTQYF. The CDR3 DNA is TGTGCCAGCAGCCCCCGGGGTAGCGGGAGGAGGACAGATACGCAGTATTTT.

On this clone itself: A read error may account for a junction end that differs from germline. The CDR3 loop reads CASSLGWDSYNEQFF. The CDR3 DNA sequence: TGTGCTAGCAGCTTAGGGTGGGACAGCTACAATGAGCAGTTCTTC. V and J are TRBV7-7 and TRBJ2-1, with TRBD1 matching 7 bases. The CDR3 consists of 15 residues. Per the germline V gene, CDR1 is SSHAT and CDR2 is FNYEAQ (reference sequence).

V gene TRBV5-1 combines with J gene TRBJ2-1; no clear D gene. This CDR3 comprises 14 residues. Trimming removed 0 bases at V and 3 bases at J, with 7 bases between. Germline V lookup: CDR1 SGHRS, CDR2 YFSETQ. The CDR3: CASSLGSGYNEQFF. The CDR3 coding sequence is TGCGCCAGCAGCTTGGGCAGTGGCTACAATGAGCAGTTCTTC.

This clone was seen just once. V and J are TRBV9 and TRBJ2-3; tentatively, D is TRBD2 (5 bases). Germline CDR1 is SGDLS and CDR2 is YYNGEE. V shed 6 bases and J shed 2 bases, with 16 bases lying between them. The CDR3 is 15 amino acids. CDR3 loop: CASTIGLATTDTQYF. In nucleotides, the CDR3 is TGTGCCAGCACCATCGGGCTAGCCACCACAGATACGCAGTATTTT. Full variable domain (remainder filled in from reference TRBV9 and TRBJ2-3): DSGVTQTPKHLITATGQRVTLRCSPRSGDLSVYWYQQSLDQGLQFLIQYYNGEERAKGNILERFSAQQFPDLHSELNLSSLELGDSALYFCASTIGLATTDTQYFGPGTRLTVL.

This chain uses TRBV27 with TRBJ1-1, with TRBD1 matching 7 bases. CDR1 is MNHEY, CDR2 SMNVEV, per germline (reference sequence). V lost 0 bases to trimming and J lost 4 bases; unmatched junction nucleotides: 2. This CDR3 is built from 14 residues. Here the CDR3 DNA reads TGTGCCAGCAGTTTATCATACAGGGGCACTGAAGCTTTCTTT. Translated: CASSLSYRGTEAFF.

This clone was picked up one time. V gene TRBV5-1 combines with J gene TRBJ2-5; 7 positions match TRBD2. CDR3 length: 15 residues. CDR1 and CDR2 (germline): SGHRS, YFSETQ. Trimming at V came to 0 bases and at J to 4 bases, leaving 6 bases not matched to a gene. The CDR3 DNA reads as TGCGCCAGCAGCTTGGGGAACGGCGGGGGAGAGACCCAGTACTTC. This translates into CASSLGNGGGETQYF.

The V gene is TRBV9, the J gene TRBJ2-3, with D unresolved. This CDR3 is built from 16 residues. Trimming shortened V by 1 base and J by 0 bases, and 12 bases separated the two germline ends. Per the germline V gene, CDR1 is SGDLS and CDR2 is YYNGEE. The CDR3 region is CASSVLPGPSTDTQYF. The CDR3 DNA is TGTGCCAGCAGCGTACTCCCTGGGCCTAGCACAGATACGCAGTATTTT.

The CDR3 reads CASSYGGFGYEQYF. The CDR3 nucleotides are TGTGCCAGCAGTTACGGGGGCTTTGGCTACGAGCAGTACTTC. This rearrangement joins TRBV6-2 or TRBV6-3 to TRBJ2-7, with D possibly matching TRBD1 (6 bases). Germline V gene data show CDR1 as MNHEY and CDR2 as SVGEGT. The CDR3 is made up of 14 amino acids. V lost 2 bases, J lost 3 bases, and 11 bases lay in between.

The CDR3 loop reads CAIDTSGSRGEQYF. Written as DNA, the CDR3 is TGTGCCATCGATACTAGCGGGAGCCGAGGCGAGCAGTACTTC. The chain couples TRBV10-3 to TRBJ2-7; TRBD2 agrees at 11 bases. Germline V gene sequence: CDR1 ENHRY, CDR2 SYGVKD. Trimming at V came to 8 bases and at J to 6 bases, leaving 9 bases not matched to a gene. The CDR3 loop spans 14 amino acids.

The rearrangement joins TRBV6-5 to TRBJ1-2; 8 bases are a match to TRBD1. The germline V gene has CDR1 MNHEY and CDR2 SVGAGI. The CDR3 totals 15 residues. V lost 6 bases and J lost 4; bases outside the gene matches: 10. In DNA, the CDR3 is TGTGCCAGCAGCAACCGACAGGGGTACCTCTATGGCTACACCTTC. Translation gives CASSNRQGYLYGYTF.

The gene calls are TRBV27 and TRBJ2-7; tentatively, D is TRBD2 (6 bases). Trimming took off 5 bases at V and 0 bases at J, with 14 bases between the two ends. Germline-derived CDR1 and CDR2 are MNHEY and SMNVEV (reference sequence). The CDR3 consists of 15 residues. The chain's CDR3 is CASSPYVAASYEQYF. For the CDR3, the DNA is TGTGCCAGCAGTCCATATGTAGCGGCCTCCTACGAGCAGTACTTC.

This clone was seen just once. The identical CDR3 is also encoded by other nucleotide sequences in the sample. V usage is TRBV30 and J usage is TRBJ1-1; possibly TRBD1 for D (5 bases). The CDR3 is 13 residues long. Trimming cost V 5 bases and J 4 bases, with 14 bases left between them. The germline gives CDR1 GTSNPN, CDR2 SVGIG (reference sequence). The CDR3 sequence is CAWRSSGGTEAFF. DNA for the CDR3: TGTGCCTGGCGCTCCTCCGGGGGCACTGAAGCTTTCTTT.

V usage is TRBV19 and J usage is TRBJ1-4; D perhaps matches TRBD1 (6 bases). V lost 3 bases and J 4 bases, leaving 12 bases between the germline ends. The V gene's germline CDR1 is LNHDA and CDR2 SQIVND (reference sequence). This CDR3 comprises 15 residues. CDR3 sequence reads: CASSMHQDSNEKLFF. The CDR3 DNA reads as TGTGCCAGTAGTATGCATCAGGACAGTAATGAAAAACTGTTTTTT. Drawing the rest from reference TRBV19 and TRBJ1-4, the complete variable domain is DGGITQSPKYLFRKEGQNVTLSCEQNLNHDAMYWYRQDPGQGLRLIYYSQIVNDFQKGDIAEGYSVSREKKESFPLTVTSAQKNPTAFYLCASSMHQDSNEKLFFGSGTQLSVL.

This chain connects TRBV6-2 or TRBV6-3 to TRBJ1-5; 8 bases line up with TRBD1. Germline V gene data show CDR1 as MNHEY and CDR2 as SVGEGT. The CDR3 runs to 14 residues. J was trimmed by 5 bases and V by 3 bases; bases with no gene match: 3. CDR3: CASSYGQGDQPQHF. CDR3 nucleotide sequence: TGTGCCAGCAGTTATGGACAGGGAGATCAGCCCCAGCATTTT.